This T cell receptor beta chain was identified in a study of T cell responses to AZD1222 COVID-19 vaccine (dated by TCRdb to the early 2020s). Notes on the research overall: AZD1222 recipients with second doses at about 4 weeks or about 12 weeks were pooled, because spike-specific TCR depth and breadth did not differ between schedules. TCR sequencing was performed for over 230 trial participants, of whom around 200 were given two doses of AZD1222 and approximately 25 were given two doses of MenACWY control vaccine. Trial participants were enrolled by age into 18-55, 56-69 and 70-plus year subgroups, with about 150, 27 and 61 TCR-sequenced participants respectively.

The time point label corresponds to: baseline before first vaccination. The vaccinee samples were drawn from two UK trials, COV001 and COV002, one of which was a single-blind randomized controlled phase 2/3 trial testing AZD1222 (ChAdOx1 nCoV-19) in healthy adults. For TCRbeta chain sequencing, PBMC samples from trial participants were taken at day 0 and at day 28 after the second dose. The trim is 0 bases for V and 0 bases for J, with a gap of 10 bases between the germline ends. The germline V gene supplies CDR1 SGHDT and CDR2 YYEEEE. The CDR3 starts with the cysteine, ends with the phenylalanine, and has 16 residues. The retained sequence is limited to the CDR3, 48 bases, with the frame set at the first base. This clone was detected once. This receptor's antigen is unknown. No qualities accompany the bases; no much larger clone lies one base away. General study outcomes and caveats: In the small 56-69-year group, the increase in depth fell short of significance, most likely because of low power. Vaccine-associated CD4 TCRs spanned the whole spike protein, with dominant responses in regions 160-218 and 743-854. Because no samples from the day 14 peak response were available, repertoires could be characterized only after the peak T cell response. Nearly half of unique spike-specific TCRs reportedly recognized epitopes outside regions mutated in the B.1.351 and B.1.1.7 variants. After two AZD1222 doses, spike-specific TCR breadth and depth were significantly higher than at day 0 and than in MenACWY recipients. Only five to seven AZD1222 recipients were SARS-CoV-2 seropositive at baseline, limiting conclusions about previously exposed vaccinees. Participants were mostly white British and included more females than males, and it was suggested by the authors that clonal diversity may have been underestimated.

The CDR3 regions of human TCRbeta chains were subjected to immunosequencing. On the study's bioinformatics: Repertoire TCRs were checked for matches against a reference library of SARS-CoV-2-specific TCRs that had been generated using the MIRA antigen-specificity platform. Breadth was defined as the fraction of unique TCRs that were SARS-CoV-2-associated. Depth was defined as the fraction of total T cells that were SARS-CoV-2-associated. Using the MIRA data, each spike-specific TCR was mapped to the spike region that the TCR reacts to and placed in a CD4 or CD8 class. Log10-transformed breadth and depth values were compared by one-way ANOVA with Sidak's multiple comparisons tests. TCRdb holds this immuneACCESS table with in-frame rearrangements only. Some clones are missing; in checked studies, unresolved V genes explain under half, and the rest has no known cause. That table supplies the V and J calls and clone size; D and trimming were determined from the DNA. This sample is represented by over 150,000 clones; around 90% of them were singletons. 2.5% to 3% of the sample rests with the top ten.

Sequencing used peripheral blood, obtained on day 0 of AZD1222 vaccination. The TCR sequence derives from an adult in good health. This chain is built from TRBV5-6 and TRBJ1-5, with the D segment identity uncertain. The bases read TGTGCCAGCAGCTTGGTCTGGGAAAATAGCAATCAGCCCCAGCATTTT. This codes for CASSLVWENSNQPQHF.